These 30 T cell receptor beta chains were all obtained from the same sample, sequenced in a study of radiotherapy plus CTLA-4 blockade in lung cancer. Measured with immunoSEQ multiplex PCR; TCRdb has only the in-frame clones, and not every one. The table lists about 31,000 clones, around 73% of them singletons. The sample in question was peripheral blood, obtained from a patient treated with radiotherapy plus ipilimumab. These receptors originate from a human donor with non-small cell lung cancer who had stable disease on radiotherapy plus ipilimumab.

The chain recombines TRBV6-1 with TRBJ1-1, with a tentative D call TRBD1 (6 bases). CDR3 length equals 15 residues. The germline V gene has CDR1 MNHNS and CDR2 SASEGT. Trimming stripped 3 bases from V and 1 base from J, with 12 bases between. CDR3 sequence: CASSDRGARNTEAFF. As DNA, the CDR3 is TGTGCCAGCAGTGACCGGGGGGCGCGGAACACTGAAGCTTTCTTT.

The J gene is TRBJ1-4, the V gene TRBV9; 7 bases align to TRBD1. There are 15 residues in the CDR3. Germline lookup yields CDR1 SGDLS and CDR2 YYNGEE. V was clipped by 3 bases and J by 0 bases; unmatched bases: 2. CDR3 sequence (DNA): TGTGCCAGCAGCGGGGGACAGACAACTAATGAAAAACTGTTTTTT. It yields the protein CASSGGQTTNEKLFF.

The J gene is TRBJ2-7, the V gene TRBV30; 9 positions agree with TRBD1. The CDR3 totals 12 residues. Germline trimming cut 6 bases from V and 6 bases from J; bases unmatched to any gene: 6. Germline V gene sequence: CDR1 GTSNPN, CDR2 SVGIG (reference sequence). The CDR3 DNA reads TGTGCCTGCGCGGGACAGGGATTCGAGCAGTACTTC. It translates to CACAGQGFEQYF.

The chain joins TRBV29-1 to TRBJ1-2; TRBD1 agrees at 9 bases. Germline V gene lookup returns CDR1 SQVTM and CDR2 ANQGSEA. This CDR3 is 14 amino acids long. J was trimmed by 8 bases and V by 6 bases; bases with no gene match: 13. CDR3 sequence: CSVDGQGPLGGYTF. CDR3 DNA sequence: TGCAGCGTGGACGGACAGGGGCCTTTGGGAGGCTACACCTTC.

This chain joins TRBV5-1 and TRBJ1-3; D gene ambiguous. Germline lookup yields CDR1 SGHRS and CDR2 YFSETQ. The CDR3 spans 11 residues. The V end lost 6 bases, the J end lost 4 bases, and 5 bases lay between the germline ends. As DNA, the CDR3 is TGCGCCAGCACCTCCGGAAACACCATATATTTT. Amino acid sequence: CASTSGNTIYF. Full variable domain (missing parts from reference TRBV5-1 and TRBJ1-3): KAGVTQTPRYLIKTRGQQVTLSCSPISGHRSVSWYQQTPGQGLQFLFEYFSETQRNKGNFPGRFSGRQFSNSRSEMNVSTLELGDSALYLCASTSGNTIYFGEGSWLTVV.

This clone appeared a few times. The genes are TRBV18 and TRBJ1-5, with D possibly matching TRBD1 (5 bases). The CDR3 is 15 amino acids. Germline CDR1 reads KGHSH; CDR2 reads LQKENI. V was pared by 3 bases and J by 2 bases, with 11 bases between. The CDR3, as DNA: TGTGCCAGCTCACCCCGGGGGGATGGCAATCAGCCCCAGCATTTT. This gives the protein CASSPRGDGNQPQHF.

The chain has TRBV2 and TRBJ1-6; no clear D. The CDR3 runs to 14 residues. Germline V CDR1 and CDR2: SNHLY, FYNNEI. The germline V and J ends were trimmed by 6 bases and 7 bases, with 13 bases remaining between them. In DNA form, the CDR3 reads TGTGCCAGCAGCGGGGTCCCGGGGAATTCACCCCTCCACTTT. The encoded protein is CASSGVPGNSPLHF.

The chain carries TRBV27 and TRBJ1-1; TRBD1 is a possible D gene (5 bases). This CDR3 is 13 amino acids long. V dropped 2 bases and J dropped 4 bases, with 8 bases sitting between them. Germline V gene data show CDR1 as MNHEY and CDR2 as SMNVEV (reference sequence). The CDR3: CASSLGRATEAFF. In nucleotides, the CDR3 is TGTGCCAGCAGTTTAGGCAGGGCCACTGAAGCTTTCTTT.

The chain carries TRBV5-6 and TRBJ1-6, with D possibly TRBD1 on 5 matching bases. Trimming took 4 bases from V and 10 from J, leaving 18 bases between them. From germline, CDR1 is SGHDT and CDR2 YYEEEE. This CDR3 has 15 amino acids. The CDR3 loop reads CASSPRTGDGSPLHF. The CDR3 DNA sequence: TGTGCCAGCAGCCCGCGGACGGGGGACGGCTCACCCCTCCACTTT.

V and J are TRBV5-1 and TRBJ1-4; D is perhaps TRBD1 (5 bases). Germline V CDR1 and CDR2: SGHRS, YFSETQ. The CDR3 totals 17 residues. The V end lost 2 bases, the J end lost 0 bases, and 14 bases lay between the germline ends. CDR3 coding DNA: TGCGCCAGCAGCTTCGCCGGGACCGATGCAACTAATGAAAAACTGTTTTTT. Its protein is CASSFAGTDATNEKLFF.

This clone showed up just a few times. As DNA, the CDR3 is TGTGCCAGCAGCTTAGAATGGACAGGACTGAACACCGGGGAGCTGTTTTTT. Protein product: CASSLEWTGLNTGELFF. This rearrangement joins TRBV11-2 to TRBJ2-2; 7 nucleotides align to TRBD1. V shed 0 bases and J 1 base; nucleotides not matched to a gene: 5. Germline loops: CDR1 SGHAT, CDR2 FQNNGV. The length of the CDR3 is 17 residues.

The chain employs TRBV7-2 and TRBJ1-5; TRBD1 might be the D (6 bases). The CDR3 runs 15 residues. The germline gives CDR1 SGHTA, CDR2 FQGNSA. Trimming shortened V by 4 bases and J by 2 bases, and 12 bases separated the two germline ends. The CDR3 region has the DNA TGTGCCAGCAGCTCACAGGGAAGCGGCAATCAGCCCCAGCATTTT. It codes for CASSSQGSGNQPQHF.

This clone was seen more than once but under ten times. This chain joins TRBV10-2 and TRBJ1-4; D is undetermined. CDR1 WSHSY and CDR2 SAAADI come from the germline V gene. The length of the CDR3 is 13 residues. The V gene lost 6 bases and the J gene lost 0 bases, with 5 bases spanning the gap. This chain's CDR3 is CASREATNEKLFF. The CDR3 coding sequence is TGCGCCAGCAGGGAAGCAACTAATGAAAAACTGTTTTTT.

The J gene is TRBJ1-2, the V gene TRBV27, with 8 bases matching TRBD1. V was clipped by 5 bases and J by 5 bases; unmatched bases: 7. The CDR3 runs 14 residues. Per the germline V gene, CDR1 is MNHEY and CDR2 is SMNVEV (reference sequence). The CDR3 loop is CASSPTGTGYGYTF. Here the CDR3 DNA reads TGTGCCAGCAGTCCGACCGGGACAGGTTATGGCTACACCTTC.

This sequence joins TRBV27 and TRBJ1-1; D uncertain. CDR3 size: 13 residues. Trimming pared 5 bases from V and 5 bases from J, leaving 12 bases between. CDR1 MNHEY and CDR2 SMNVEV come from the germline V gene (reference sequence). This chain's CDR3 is CASSLEPSTEAFF. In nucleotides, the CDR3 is TGTGCCAGCAGTCTAGAGCCGTCTACTGAAGCTTTCTTT.

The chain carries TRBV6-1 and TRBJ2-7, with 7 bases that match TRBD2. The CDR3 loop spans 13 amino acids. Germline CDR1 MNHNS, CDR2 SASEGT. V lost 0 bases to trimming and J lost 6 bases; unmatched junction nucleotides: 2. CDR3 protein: CASSEAGGGEQYV. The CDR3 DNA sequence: TGTGCCAGCAGTGAAGCTGGGGGGGGCGAGCAGTACGTC.

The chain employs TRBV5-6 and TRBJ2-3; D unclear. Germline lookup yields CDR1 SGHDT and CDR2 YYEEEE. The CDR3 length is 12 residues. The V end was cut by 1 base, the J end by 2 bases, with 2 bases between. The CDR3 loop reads CASSLNTDTQYF. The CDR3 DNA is TGTGCCAGCAGCTTGAACACAGATACGCAGTATTTT.

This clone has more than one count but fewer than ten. The chain's CDR3 is CASSGLAGTDTQYF. The CDR3 DNA is TGCGCCAGCTCAGGACTAGCGGGGACGGATACGCAGTATTTT. The chain recombines TRBV10-1 with TRBJ2-3; 12 nucleotides line up with TRBD2. Germline CDR1 and CDR2: WNHNN and SYGVQD (reference sequence). CDR3 length: 14 residues. After removal of 8 bases from V and 6 bases from J, the junction contained 6 bases not matched to a gene.

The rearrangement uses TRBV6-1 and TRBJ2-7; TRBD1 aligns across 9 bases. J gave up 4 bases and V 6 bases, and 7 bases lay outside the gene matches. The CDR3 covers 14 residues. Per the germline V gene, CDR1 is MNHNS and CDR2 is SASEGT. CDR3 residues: CASRGQGSLYEQYV. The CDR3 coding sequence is TGTGCCAGCAGGGGACAGGGAAGCTTATACGAGCAGTACGTC.

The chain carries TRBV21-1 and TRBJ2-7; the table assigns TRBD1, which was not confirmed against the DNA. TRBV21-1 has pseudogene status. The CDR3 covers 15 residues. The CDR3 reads CASSKVGTGFYEQYF. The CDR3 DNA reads TGTGCCAGCAGCAAAGTCGGGACAGGGTTCTACGAGCAGTACTTC.

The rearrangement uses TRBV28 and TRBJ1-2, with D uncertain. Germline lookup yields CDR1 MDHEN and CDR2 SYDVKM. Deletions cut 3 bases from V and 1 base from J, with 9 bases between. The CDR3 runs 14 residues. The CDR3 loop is CASSLSSGNYGYTF. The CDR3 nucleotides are TGTGCCAGCAGTTTGAGTTCTGGTAACTATGGCTACACCTTC.

The CDR3 region is CASSGQGDNTEAFF. The CDR3 coding sequence is TGTGCCAGCAGTGGACAGGGGGACAACACTGAAGCTTTCTTT. The chain recombines TRBV6-5 with TRBJ1-1, with 10 bases that match TRBD1. The V gene end was trimmed by 5 bases and the J gene end by 2 bases; junction bases not matched to a gene: 2. The CDR3 runs 14 residues. Germline loops: CDR1 MNHEY, CDR2 SVGAGI.

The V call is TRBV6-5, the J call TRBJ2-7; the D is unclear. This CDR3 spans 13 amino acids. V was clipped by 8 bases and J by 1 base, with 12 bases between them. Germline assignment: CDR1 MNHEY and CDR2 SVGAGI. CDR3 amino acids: CASAQSFSYEQYV. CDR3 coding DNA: TGTGCCAGCGCGCAATCCTTTTCCTACGAGCAGTACGTC.

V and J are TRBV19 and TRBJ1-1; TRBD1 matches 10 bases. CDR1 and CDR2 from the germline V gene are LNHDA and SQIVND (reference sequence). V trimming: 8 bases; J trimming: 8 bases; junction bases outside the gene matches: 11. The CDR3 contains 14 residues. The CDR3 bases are TGTGCCAGTTTGGGACAGGGGATATGGGGCGAAGCTTTCTTT. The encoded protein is CASLGQGIWGEAFF.

The CDR3 DNA sequence: TGTGCCAGCAGCCCCGATAGGGGACAGGGGAAGTATGGCTACACCTTC. Its protein product is CASSPDRGQGKYGYTF. The V and J genes are TRBV5-4 and TRBJ1-2; 10 bases agree with TRBD1. CDR3 length: 16 residues. V dropped 4 bases and J dropped 5; count of bases not matched to a gene: 11. The V gene's germline CDR1 is SGHNT and CDR2 YYREEE (reference sequence).

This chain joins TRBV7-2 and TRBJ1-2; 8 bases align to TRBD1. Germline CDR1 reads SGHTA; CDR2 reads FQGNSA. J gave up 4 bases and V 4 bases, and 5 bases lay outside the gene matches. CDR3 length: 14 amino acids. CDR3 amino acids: CASSSGQALYGYTF. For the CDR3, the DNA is TGTGCCAGCAGCTCGGGACAGGCCCTCTATGGCTACACCTTC.

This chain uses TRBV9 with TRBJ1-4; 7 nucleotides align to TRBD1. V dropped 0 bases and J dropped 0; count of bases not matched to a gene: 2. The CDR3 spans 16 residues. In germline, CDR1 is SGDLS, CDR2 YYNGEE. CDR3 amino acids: CASSVGGQATNEKLFF. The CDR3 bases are TGTGCCAGCAGCGTAGGCGGACAGGCAACTAATGAAAAACTGTTTTTT.

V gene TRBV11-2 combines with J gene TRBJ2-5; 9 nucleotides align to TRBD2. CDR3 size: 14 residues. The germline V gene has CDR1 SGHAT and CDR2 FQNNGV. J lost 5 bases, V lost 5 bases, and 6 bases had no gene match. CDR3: CASSPNAGGETQYF. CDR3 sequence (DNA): TGTGCCAGCAGCCCCAACGCGGGGGGGGAGACCCAGTACTTC.

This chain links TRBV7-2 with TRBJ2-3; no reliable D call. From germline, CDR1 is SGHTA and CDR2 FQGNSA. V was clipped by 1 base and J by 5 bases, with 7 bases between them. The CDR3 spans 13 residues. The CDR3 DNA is TGTGCCAGCAGCTTAGTAATTGAAGATACGCAGTATTTT. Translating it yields CASSLVIEDTQYF.

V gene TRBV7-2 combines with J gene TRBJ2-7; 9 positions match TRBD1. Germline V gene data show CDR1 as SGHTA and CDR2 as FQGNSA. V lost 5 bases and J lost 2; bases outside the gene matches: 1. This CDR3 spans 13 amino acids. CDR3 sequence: CASSRQGAYEQYF. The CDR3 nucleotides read TGTGCCAGCAGCCGACAGGGGGCCTACGAGCAGTACTTC.